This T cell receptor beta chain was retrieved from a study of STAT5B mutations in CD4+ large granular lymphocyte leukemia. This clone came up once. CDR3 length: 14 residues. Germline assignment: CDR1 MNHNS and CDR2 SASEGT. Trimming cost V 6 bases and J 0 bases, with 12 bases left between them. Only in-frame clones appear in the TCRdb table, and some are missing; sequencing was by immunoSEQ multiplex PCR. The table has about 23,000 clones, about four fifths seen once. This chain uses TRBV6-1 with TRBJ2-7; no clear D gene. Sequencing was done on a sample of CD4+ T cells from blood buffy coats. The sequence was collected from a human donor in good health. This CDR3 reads CASRGRESSYEQYF. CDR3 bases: TGTGCCAGCAGAGGAAGGGAAAGCTCCTACGAGCAGTACTTC.